This T cell receptor (beta chain) was sequenced for a study of blood T cell repertoires in COVID-19. In germline, CDR1 is SEHNR, CDR2 FQNEAQ (reference sequence). The CDR3 is 15 residues long. On this clone itself: At one end the junction does not follow the germline gene, possibly because of a read error.

Generated by immunoSEQ multiplex PCR, the TCRdb table keeps only in-frame clones and is missing some. Here the sample spans some 290,000 clones, roughly 85% being singletons. Material: peripheral blood. The sequence was obtained from a man aged 60 to 69 who had recovered from COVID-19. This chain links TRBV7-9 with TRBJ2-1; 8 bases map to TRBD1. The CDR3 spells CASSSSGTGYDEQFF. The CDR3 DNA is TGTGCCAGCAGCTCTTCCGGGACAGGCTACGATGAGCAGTTCTTC.